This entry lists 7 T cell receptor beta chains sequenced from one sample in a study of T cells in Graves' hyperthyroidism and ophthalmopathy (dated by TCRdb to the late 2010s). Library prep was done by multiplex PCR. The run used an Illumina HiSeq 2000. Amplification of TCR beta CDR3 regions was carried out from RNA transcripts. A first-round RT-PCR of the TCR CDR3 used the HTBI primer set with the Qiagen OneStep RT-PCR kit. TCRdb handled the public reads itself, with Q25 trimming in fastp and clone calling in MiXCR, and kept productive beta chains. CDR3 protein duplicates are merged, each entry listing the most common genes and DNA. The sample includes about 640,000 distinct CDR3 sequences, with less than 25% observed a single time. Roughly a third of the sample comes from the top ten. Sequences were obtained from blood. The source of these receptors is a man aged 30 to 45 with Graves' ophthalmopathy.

The CDR3 DNA follows: TGTGCCAGAAATACTTCAGGGGGGGGGCGTAATCAGCCCCAGCATTTT. Translating it yields CARNTSGGGRNQPQHF. The V call is TRBV14, the J call TRBJ1-5; TRBD1 agrees at 7 bases. Looked up from germline, CDR1 is SGHDN and CDR2 is FVKESK. J gave up 4 bases and V 9 bases, and 15 bases lay outside the gene matches. The CDR3 covers 16 residues.

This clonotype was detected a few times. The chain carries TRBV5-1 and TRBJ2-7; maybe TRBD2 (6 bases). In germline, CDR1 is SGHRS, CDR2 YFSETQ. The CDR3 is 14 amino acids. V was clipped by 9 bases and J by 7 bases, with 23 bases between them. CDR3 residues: CATTTYGGEGEQYF. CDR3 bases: TGCGCCACCACGACCTACGGGGGAGAAGGGGAGCAGTACTTC.

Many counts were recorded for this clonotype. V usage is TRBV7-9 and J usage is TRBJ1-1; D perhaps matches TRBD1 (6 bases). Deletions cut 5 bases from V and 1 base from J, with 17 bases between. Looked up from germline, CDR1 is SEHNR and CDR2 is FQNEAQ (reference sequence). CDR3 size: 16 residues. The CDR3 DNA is TGTGCCAGCAGCCGGGACACCACCACCGCGAACACTGAAGCTTTCTTT. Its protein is CASSRDTTTANTEAFF.

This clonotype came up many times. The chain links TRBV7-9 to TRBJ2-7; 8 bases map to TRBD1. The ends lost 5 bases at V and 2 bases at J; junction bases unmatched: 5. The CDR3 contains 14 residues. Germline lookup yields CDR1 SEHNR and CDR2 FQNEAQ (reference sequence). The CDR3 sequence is CASSLGQETYEQYF. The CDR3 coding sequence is TGTGCCAGCAGCCTGGGACAGGAGACCTACGAGCAGTACTTC. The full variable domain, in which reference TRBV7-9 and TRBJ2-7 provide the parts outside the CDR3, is DTGVSQNPRHKITKRGQNVTFRCDPISEHNRLYWYRQTLGQGPEFLTYFQNEAQLEKSRLLSDRFSAERPKGSFSTLEIQRTEQGDSAMYLCASSLGQETYEQYFGPGTRLTVT.

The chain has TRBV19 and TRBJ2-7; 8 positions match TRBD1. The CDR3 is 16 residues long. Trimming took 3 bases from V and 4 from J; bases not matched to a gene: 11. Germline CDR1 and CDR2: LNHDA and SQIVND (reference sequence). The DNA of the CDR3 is TGTGCCAGTAGTATGGACCGGGACAGGCTGCCATACGAGCAGTACTTC. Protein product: CASSMDRDRLPYEQYF.

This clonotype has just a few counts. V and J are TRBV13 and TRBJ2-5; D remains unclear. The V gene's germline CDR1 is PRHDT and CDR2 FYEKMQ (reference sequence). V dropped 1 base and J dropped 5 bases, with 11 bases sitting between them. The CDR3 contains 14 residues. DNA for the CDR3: TGTGCCAGCAGCTTAGTGAGAATGGGGGAGACCCAGTACTTC. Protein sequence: CASSLVRMGETQYF.

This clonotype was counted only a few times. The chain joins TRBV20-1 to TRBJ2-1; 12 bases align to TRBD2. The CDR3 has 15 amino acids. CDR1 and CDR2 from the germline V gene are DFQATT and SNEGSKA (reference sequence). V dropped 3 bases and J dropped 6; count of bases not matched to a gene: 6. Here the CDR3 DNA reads TGCAGTGCTAGGTTACTAGCGGGAGGCTTCAATGAGCAGTTCTTC. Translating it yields CSARLLAGGFNEQFF.